This TCR beta chain is from a study of response to subunit inactivated influenza vaccine. Looked up from germline, CDR1 is MGHDK and CDR2 is SYGVNS. V lost 1 base to trimming and J lost 1 base, with 12 bases between them. The CDR3 length is 16 residues. Using its own MiXCR run on the RT-PCR reads, TCRdb lists one record per CDR3 protein. The table lists about 570,000 distinct CDR3 sequences, about 10% of them singletons. There are a few counts of this clonotype. The same data also contributed to another study, on T cells expressing NK-cell markers. As reported in that work: Production of TCR beta cDNA relied on 5'RACE template switching with UMIs.

The source of this sequence is a man in his fifties or sixties who received an inactivated influenza vaccine. The J gene is TRBJ2-3, the V gene TRBV25-1; D possibly corresponds to TRBD1 (5 bases). The sample in question was PBMCs from blood, obtained on the day of vaccination. The DNA for the CDR3 is TGTGCCAGCAGTGAATCGCTCGGCAGGGGCACAGATACGCAGTATTTT. This encodes CASSESLGRGTDTQYF.